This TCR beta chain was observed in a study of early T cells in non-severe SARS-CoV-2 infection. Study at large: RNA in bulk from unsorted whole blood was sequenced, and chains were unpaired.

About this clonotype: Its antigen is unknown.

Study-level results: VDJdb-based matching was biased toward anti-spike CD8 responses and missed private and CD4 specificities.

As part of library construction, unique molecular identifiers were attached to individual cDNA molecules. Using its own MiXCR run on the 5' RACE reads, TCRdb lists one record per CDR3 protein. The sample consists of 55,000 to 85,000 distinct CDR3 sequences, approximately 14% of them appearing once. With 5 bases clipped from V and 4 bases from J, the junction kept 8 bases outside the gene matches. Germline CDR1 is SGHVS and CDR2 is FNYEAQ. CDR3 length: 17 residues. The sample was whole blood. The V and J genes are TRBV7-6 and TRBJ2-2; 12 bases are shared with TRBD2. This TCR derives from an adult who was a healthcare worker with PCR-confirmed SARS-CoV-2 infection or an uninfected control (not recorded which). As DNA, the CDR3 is TGTGCCAGCAGCCTGACTAGCGGGGGTTCGGGCACCGGGGAGCTGTTTTTT. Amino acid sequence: CASSLTSGGSGTGELFF.